This TCR beta chain was profiled in a study of vaccination and CD4 T cells after COVID-19. Study information: In the control cultures, a CEFX pool, an HIV-1 Nef pool, or no peptide was supplied.

Deletions cut 4 bases from V and 6 bases from J, with 12 bases between. The length of the CDR3 is 12 residues. CDR1 DFQATT and CDR2 SNEGSKA come from the germline V gene (reference sequence). General study results and limits: Within convalescent individuals, 304 out of 307 vaccine-specific clones proved to be spike mono-reactive.

Once obtained from cultured CD4+ T cells, the DNA was sequenced using the Oncomine TCR Beta short-read assay. MiXCR was run by TCRdb on the PCR reads, yielding one entry per CDR3 protein. Altogether 10,000 to 11,000 distinct CDR3 sequences are present, approximately 60% being singletons, with the ten largest covering 16%. Treatment indicated: approximately nine-day PBMC culture with coronavirus spike peptide pools or control peptides (ViraFEST assay). This clonotype was counted between two and nine times. The antigen remains unidentified. The receptor comes from a human donor who had recovered from COVID-19. The chain uses TRBV20-1 and TRBJ2-5, with TRBD1 as a possible D gene (6 bases). Source material: CD4+ T cells from blood, cultured in vitro. CDR3 residues: CSATPQGQTQYF. The DNA for the CDR3 is TGCAGTGCTACCCCACAGGGTCAGACCCAGTACTTC.